This record concerns one T cell receptor beta chain sequence. The authors' processing: Reference gene primer amplification yielded estimated nucleated cell counts. TCRdb keeps only in-frame clones here, not all; method: immunoSEQ multiplex PCR. Clonal size and the V and J genes are those of that table, whereas D and trimming came from the DNA. The sample lists 70,000 to 95,000 clones; about four fifths were seen once. Trimming cost V 5 bases and J 5 bases, with 12 bases left between them. Germline V lookup: CDR1 SGHVS, CDR2 FQNEAQ. CDR3 length: 13 amino acids. The data were taken from a study of blood T cell repertoires in COVID-19. Overall study: The study drew acute and convalescent COVID-19 samples from the United States, Italy and Spain. The analysed material was cDNA or gDNA that came from T cells, B-cell-depleted T cells, or PBMCs.

The TCR sequence derives from a woman aged 70-85 years with acute or convalescent COVID-19. Sequencing used peripheral blood. The chain employs TRBV7-8 and TRBJ2-5; no reliable D call. The CDR3 sequence: CASSAVPRETQYF. CDR3 nucleotide sequence: TGTGCCAGCAGCGCCGTCCCCCGGGAGACCCAGTACTTC.